Described below is a single T cell receptor beta chain sequence and its context. Its target is unknown. V lost 0 bases and J lost 4; bases outside the gene matches: 8. The CDR3 contains 17 residues. Germline V lookup: CDR1 KGHSH, CDR2 LQKENI. This sample's treatment: roughly 19 received Ad26.COV2.S at low or high dose, single or two shots; 5 received placebo; per-sample allocation not given. Specimens were obtained on day 63 following the first vaccine or placebo injection. Vaccination used an Ad26 vector expressing Wuhan-strain SARS-CoV-2 spike. Sequenced by immunoSEQ multiplex PCR; TCRdb stores in-frame clones only, minus some. The data show around 400,000 clones, around nine tenths seen once. These data originate in a study of Ad26.COV2.S vaccination and SARS-CoV-2 variants. Looking at the study overall: The donor was enrolled in the Ad26.COV2.S arm of the COV1001 trial. Broader study findings: CD8+ and CD4+ T cells specific for spike reportedly responded with substantial breadth after vaccination.

V and J are TRBV18 and TRBJ1-1; 10 nucleotides agree with TRBD1. The clonotype was recovered from a person between 18 and 59 years old who received the Ad26.COV2.S COVID-19 vaccine or a placebo. The sample in question was peripheral blood, obtained in a trial of Ad26.COV2.S vaccine versus placebo. DNA of the CDR3: TGTGCCAGCTCACCACCGGGGACAGGGGCCGGGGGCACTGAAGCTTTCTTT. Protein: CASSPPGTGAGGTEAFF.